These 14 T cell receptor beta chains share one sample of origin, sequenced in a study of blood T cell repertoires in COVID-19 (dated by TCRdb to the early 2020s). Libraries came from the immunoSEQ multiplex PCR assay. The clones in this table, taken by TCRdb from immuneACCESS, are in-frame only. Not every clone is retained; where verified, under half of the shortfall comes from an unresolved V gene, and the cause of the rest is unknown. Recorded for this sample are fewer than 350,000 clones; roughly 90% of them occurred a single time. The ten largest clones capture about 1.7% of the sample. Source material: PBMCs or T cells enriched from blood (not recorded which). The receptors come from a woman between 18 and 29 years old with acute COVID-19.

The CDR3 sequence is CASSIGGVYTGELFF. As DNA, the CDR3 is TGTGCCAGTAGTATAGGGGGGGTTTACACCGGGGAGCTGTTTTTT. The chain combines TRBV19 with TRBJ2-2; possibly TRBD2 for D (6 bases). This CDR3 region has 15 residues. V lost 1 base and J 3 bases, leaving 9 bases between the germline ends. Germline loops: CDR1 LNHDA, CDR2 SQIVND (reference sequence).

The rearrangement joins TRBV6-5 to TRBJ1-5; 8 nucleotides align to TRBD1. This CDR3 comprises 15 residues. Germline V gene data show CDR1 as MNHEY and CDR2 as SVGAGI. Trimming at V came to 6 bases and at J to 6 bases, leaving 10 bases not matched to a gene. CDR3 protein: CASREAGGAVQPQHF. In DNA form, the CDR3 reads TGTGCCAGCAGGGAGGCAGGGGGCGCAGTTCAGCCCCAGCATTTT.

J is TRBJ2-7 and V is TRBV5-1; TRBD2 agrees at 11 bases. Germline V CDR1 and CDR2: SGHRS, YFSETQ. Germline trimming cut 4 bases from V and 2 bases from J; bases unmatched to any gene: 8. The CDR3 totals 16 residues. The CDR3 loop reads CASSPGTSGETYEQYF. CDR3 DNA: TGCGCCAGCAGCCCCGGGACTAGCGGAGAAACCTACGAGCAGTACTTC.

The J gene is TRBJ1-1, the V gene TRBV14; D is unresolved. Germline V gives CDR1 SGHDN, CDR2 FVKESK. There are 14 residues in the CDR3. V lost 0 bases to trimming and J lost 3 bases, with 8 bases between them. CDR3 sequence reads: CASSQDTTYTEAFF. The CDR3, as DNA: TGTGCCAGCAGCCAAGACACCACTTACACTGAAGCTTTCTTT.

This sequence joins TRBV19 and TRBJ1-2; D not certain. CDR3 length: 13 residues. V was shortened by 1 base and J by 8 bases, with 11 bases between the two germline ends. The germline gives CDR1 LNHDA, CDR2 SQIVND (reference sequence). In nucleotides, the CDR3 is TGTGCCAGTAGTATAGGAGATCTATCCGGCTACACCTTC. It encodes CASSIGDLSGYTF.

The chain couples TRBV4-3 to TRBJ2-1; D not resolved. The germline CDR1 and CDR2 sequences are LGHNA and YSLEER. The V end was cut by 0 bases, the J end by 2 bases, with 8 bases between. This CDR3 has 15 residues. The DNA for the CDR3 is TGCGCCAGCAGCCAAGAGGTTCACACCTACAATGAGCAGTTCTTC. It encodes CASSQEVHTYNEQFF.

This chain uses TRBV6-6 with TRBJ2-7; 8 positions agree with TRBD2. The CDR3 is made up of 15 amino acids. Germline CDR1 is MNHNY and CDR2 is SVGAGI (reference sequence). V lost 3 bases, J lost 5 bases, and 9 bases stayed unmatched. CDR3 DNA sequence: TGTGCCAGCAGTTATACGAATAGCGGGAACGACGAGCAGTACTTC. Translated, it gives CASSYTNSGNDEQYF.

This sequence joins TRBV19 and TRBJ2-5, with 8 bases aligning to TRBD2. The CDR3 length is 16 residues. Germline V gene lookup returns CDR1 LNHDA and CDR2 SQIVND (reference sequence). The V and J ends lost 4 bases and 5 bases, in that order; junction bases with no gene match: 12. CDR3 sequence (DNA): TGTGCCAGTAGTACCGGACTAGCCAGGGGTAAGGAGACCCAGTACTTC. This codes for CASSTGLARGKETQYF.

V usage is TRBV27 and J usage is TRBJ2-1, with 11 bases fitting TRBD2. CDR1 MNHEY and CDR2 SMNVEV come from the germline V gene (reference sequence). This CDR3 region has 16 residues. The ends lost 0 bases at V and 6 bases at J; junction bases unmatched: 4. CDR3 bases: TGTGCCAGCAGTTTATCACTAGCGGGAGCCGCCAATGAGCAGTTCTTC. Protein: CASSLSLAGAANEQFF.

The chain recombines TRBV7-2 with TRBJ2-7; D is unclear. The germline V gene has CDR1 SGHTA and CDR2 FQGNSA. The germline V and J ends were trimmed by 0 bases and 5 bases, with 8 bases remaining between them. The CDR3 is 13 residues long. The CDR3 reads CASSLAPQDEQYF. DNA for the CDR3: TGTGCCAGCAGCTTAGCACCCCAGGACGAGCAGTACTTC.

The chain uses TRBV6-5 and TRBJ1-1; D is undetermined. The CDR3 contains 13 residues. Germline-derived CDR1 and CDR2 are MNHEY and SVGAGI. V lost 2 bases, J lost 1 base, and 5 bases lay in between. CDR3 amino acids: CASSYGGNTEAFF. The DNA of the CDR3 is TGTGCCAGCAGTTACGGCGGGAACACTGAAGCTTTCTTT.

CDR3 amino acids: CASSLGPGALVEQYF. The CDR3 nucleotides are TGCGCCAGCAGCTTGGGGCCGGGAGCCTTAGTCGAGCAGTACTTC. The gene calls are TRBV5-1 and TRBJ2-7; tentative D call: TRBD2 (6 bases). There are 15 residues in the CDR3. CDR1 is SGHRS and CDR2 is YFSETQ in the germline V gene. Trimming cost V 0 bases and J 6 bases, with 16 bases left between them.

The V call is TRBV29-1, the J call TRBJ1-1; a possible D gene is TRBD1 (5 bases). CDR1 and CDR2 from the germline V gene are SQVTM and ANQGSEA. The CDR3 length is 12 residues. Trimming removed 8 bases from V and 1 base from J, with 11 bases in between. In nucleotides, the CDR3 is TGCAGCATAACCGGACAGAACACTGAAGCTTTCTTT. Encoded protein: CSITGQNTEAFF.

V and J are TRBV18 and TRBJ1-3, with 7 positions matching TRBD1. Per the germline V gene, CDR1 is KGHSH and CDR2 is LQKENI. V lost 0 bases to trimming and J lost 0 bases; unmatched junction nucleotides: 8. This CDR3 has 18 residues. CDR3 DNA: TGTGCCAGCTCACCACCCCCGACAGGGTTCCTCTCTGGAAACACCATATATTTT. This encodes CASSPPPTGFLSGNTIYF.